The next 24 T cell receptor beta chains were all read from a single sample in a study of blood T cell repertoires in COVID-19. Profiling relied on immunoSEQ multiplex PCR, and the TCRdb table lists in-frame clones only, not all of them. The table includes about 230,000 clones, 70% to 90% detected once. Sample: peripheral blood. The receptors come from a woman in her seventies with active or convalescent COVID-19.

J is TRBJ2-3 and V is TRBV27, with no clear D. Germline CDR1 reads MNHEY; CDR2 reads SMNVEV (reference sequence). The CDR3 covers 15 residues. V was clipped by 3 bases and J by 1 base, with 11 bases between them. CDR3 sequence (DNA): TGTGCCAGCAGTTTTAGTGCGGAGCGCACAGATACGCAGTATTTT. This gives the protein CASSFSAERTDTQYF.

The gene calls are TRBV19 and TRBJ1-3; D remains unclear. This CDR3 region has 14 residues. Per germline, CDR1 LNHDA and CDR2 SQIVND (reference sequence). V was shortened by 5 bases and J by 0 bases, with 8 bases between the two germline ends. The CDR3 region is CASSQDSSGNTIYF. In DNA, the CDR3 is TGTGCCAGTAGTCAGGACTCCTCTGGAAACACCATATATTTT.

This clone was detected only a few times. The CDR3 protein is CASSPSQEAGNTIYF. As DNA, the CDR3 is TGTGCCAGCAGCCCCTCTCAGGAGGCGGGAAACACCATATATTTT. This rearrangement joins TRBV28 to TRBJ1-3; D unclear. CDR3 size: 15 residues. Germline CDR1 MDHEN, CDR2 SYDVKM. Trimming removed 6 bases from V and 4 bases from J, with 16 bases in between.

In DNA form, the CDR3 reads TGCAGCGTAACAGGGGGAACTTGGGGAGAGACCCAGTACTTC. It codes for CSVTGGTWGETQYF. The chain uses TRBV29-1 and TRBJ2-5, with 8 bases matching TRBD1. This CDR3 has 14 amino acids. Germline trimming cut 6 bases from V and 4 bases from J; bases unmatched to any gene: 10. The germline V gene has CDR1 SQVTM and CDR2 ANQGSEA.

The chain carries TRBV18 and TRBJ2-2, with 7 bases aligning to TRBD2. V lost 3 bases and J lost 4; bases outside the gene matches: 5. Germline assignment: CDR1 KGHSH and CDR2 LQKENI. The CDR3 sequence is 15 residues long. CDR3 region: CASSPLAGVTGELFF. CDR3 nucleotide sequence: TGTGCCAGCTCACCGCTCGCGGGAGTCACCGGGGAGCTGTTTTTT.

The chain has TRBV5-1 and TRBJ2-3; 7 bases are shared with TRBD1. CDR3 length: 15 residues. The germline CDR1 and CDR2 sequences are SGHRS and YFSETQ. With 0 bases clipped from V and 4 bases from J, the junction kept 5 bases outside the gene matches. CDR3: CASSLALGGSDTQYF. Written as DNA, the CDR3 is TGCGCCAGCAGCTTGGCCCTAGGGGGCTCAGATACGCAGTATTTT.

The rearrangement joins TRBV3-1 (or the pseudogene TRBV3-2) to TRBJ1-6; D is undetermined. The CDR3 totals 15 residues. Trimming left V 1 base short and J 8 bases short, with 12 bases between. Germline loops: CDR1 LGHDT, CDR2 YNNKEL (reference sequence). For the CDR3, the DNA is TGTGCCAGCAGCCAAGGGCCCGCAGGCCATTCACCCCTCCACTTT. This codes for CASSQGPAGHSPLHF.

This rearrangement joins TRBV11-3 to TRBJ1-1; 12 bases match TRBD1. Per germline, CDR1 SGHNT and CDR2 YENEEA. There are 19 residues in the CDR3. With V trimmed by 2 bases and J by 3 bases, 13 bases remained unmatched. The chain's CDR3 is CASSLRDRDRGLLDTEAFF. CDR3 nucleotides: TGTGCCAGCAGCTTACGAGACCGGGACAGGGGGCTACTTGACACTGAAGCTTTCTTT.

This chain uses TRBV25-1 with TRBJ1-1, with TRBD1 as a possible D gene (5 bases). The CDR3 length is 14 residues. Germline V lookup: CDR1 MGHDK, CDR2 SYGVNS. V lost 2 bases to trimming and J lost 5 bases, with 12 bases between them. Written as DNA, the CDR3 is TGTGCCAGCAGTGAACAGGGTATATGGACTGAAGCTTTCTTT. This sequence encodes CASSEQGIWTEAFF. The whole variable domain, remainder taken from reference TRBV25-1 and TRBJ1-1, is EADIYQTPRYLVIGTGKKITLECSQTMGHDKMYWYQQDPGMELHLIHYSYGVNSTEKGDLSSESTVSRIRTEHFPLTLESARPSHTSQYLCASSEQGIWTEAFFGQGTRLTVV.

The chain employs TRBV27 and TRBJ1-2, with D possibly TRBD1 on 5 matching bases. Germline V gives CDR1 MNHEY, CDR2 SMNVEV (reference sequence). This CDR3 has 15 amino acids. V gave up 5 bases and J gave up 0 bases, with 13 bases separating them. CDR3 DNA sequence: TGTGCCAGCAGTCCAACGGACATCTCTAACTATGGCTACACCTTC. Residues: CASSPTDISNYGYTF.

This rearrangement joins TRBV2 to TRBJ1-2, with a weak D call TRBD1 (5 bases). Trimming stripped 7 bases from V and 5 bases from J, with 17 bases between. This CDR3 region has 14 residues. The germline CDR1 and CDR2 sequences are SNHLY and FYNNEI. DNA for the CDR3: TGTGCCAGCACCCTGGACGGCGGGGCGTATGGCTACACCTTC. Its translation is CASTLDGGAYGYTF.

The chain combines TRBV28 with TRBJ1-2, with D unresolved. Germline assignment: CDR1 MDHEN and CDR2 SYDVKM. This CDR3 comprises 13 residues. The germline V and J ends were trimmed by 7 bases and 2 bases, with 11 bases remaining between them. Written as DNA, the CDR3 is TGTGCCAGCACCGCTCGGGGAAACTATGGCTACACCTTC. This gives the protein CASTARGNYGYTF.

This chain connects TRBV19 to TRBJ1-1; 9 bases agree with TRBD1. J lost 3 bases, V lost 5 bases, and 4 bases had no gene match. The CDR3 sequence is 14 residues long. Germline values: CDR1 LNHDA, CDR2 SQIVND (reference sequence). The CDR3 DNA reads TGTGCCAGTAGTCAAACAGGGGGCTACACTGAAGCTTTCTTT. This gives the protein CASSQTGGYTEAFF.

The chain couples TRBV27 to TRBJ2-7, with 13 positions matching TRBD2. From germline, CDR1 is MNHEY and CDR2 SMNVEV (reference sequence). The CDR3 sequence is 14 residues long. V shed 2 bases and J 8 bases; nucleotides not matched to a gene: 3. CDR3: CASSLRTSGSKQYF. CDR3 coding DNA: TGTGCCAGCAGTTTACGGACTAGCGGGAGTAAGCAGTACTTC.

The V call is TRBV5-5, the J call TRBJ2-5, with a tentative D call TRBD1 (6 bases). The V end was cut by 1 base, the J end by 3 bases, with 13 bases between. The germline gives CDR1 SGHKS, CDR2 YYEKEE (reference sequence). The CDR3 has 15 residues. The CDR3 region has the DNA TGTGCCAGCAGCTTGACAGGGAAGGGGGAAGAGACCCAGTACTTC. Protein: CASSLTGKGEETQYF. Full variable domain (missing parts from reference TRBV5-5 and TRBJ2-5): DAGVTQSPTHLIKTRGQQVTLRCSPISGHKSVSWYQQVLGQGPQFIFQYYEKEERGRGNFPDRFSARQFPNYSSELNVNALLLGDSALYLCASSLTGKGEETQYFGPGTRLLVL.

The rearrangement joins TRBV7-2 to TRBJ1-1; 8 bases line up with TRBD1. Unmatched junction bases numbered 10, after V lost 6 bases and J lost 7 bases. Per the germline V gene, CDR1 is SGHTA and CDR2 is FQGNSA. The CDR3 extends over 14 amino acids. Written as DNA, the CDR3 is TGTGCCAGCAGGGGGGCCAGGGGGCGAAATGAAGCTTTCTTT. This sequence encodes CASRGARGRNEAFF.

The rearrangement uses TRBV5-1 and TRBJ2-5, with 7 bases lining up with TRBD2. The CDR3 runs to 15 residues. CDR1 and CDR2 (germline): SGHRS, YFSETQ. The trim removed 7 bases at V and 7 bases at J, leaving 16 bases unmatched. CDR3 bases: TGCGCCAGCGAATTAGGACTAGTCGGGGGAGGGACCCAGTACTTC. This gives the protein CASELGLVGGGTQYF. Full variable domain (missing parts from reference TRBV5-1 and TRBJ2-5): KAGVTQTPRYLIKTRGQQVTLSCSPISGHRSVSWYQQTPGQGLQFLFEYFSETQRNKGNFPGRFSGRQFSNSRSEMNVSTLELGDSALYLCASELGLVGGGTQYFGPGTRLLVL.

The V and J genes are TRBV9 and TRBJ2-1; the D is unclear. V lost 2 bases and J 0 bases, leaving 15 bases between the germline ends. The length of the CDR3 is 17 residues. Germline values: CDR1 SGDLS, CDR2 YYNGEE. CDR3 bases: TGTGCCAGCAGCGTTATCCTCGCGGCCAGCTCCTACAATGAGCAGTTCTTC. Translated, it gives CASSVILAASSYNEQFF.

The chain couples TRBV29-1 to TRBJ2-2; D is unresolved. Germline CDR1 SQVTM, CDR2 ANQGSEA. The CDR3 extends over 14 amino acids. V gave up 4 bases and J gave up 6 bases, with 15 bases separating them. CDR3: CSVVSYFAPGELFF. The CDR3 nucleotides read TGCAGCGTTGTCTCATACTTTGCCCCCGGGGAGCTGTTTTTT.

This rearrangement joins TRBV5-1 to TRBJ1-6; 8 bases fit TRBD1. CDR3 length: 15 residues. Germline assignment: CDR1 SGHRS and CDR2 YFSETQ. Unmatched junction bases numbered 6, after V lost 3 bases and J lost 7 bases. The CDR3 loop reads CASSWGDRNNSPLHF. The CDR3 nucleotides read TGCGCCAGCAGCTGGGGGGACAGGAACAATTCACCCCTCCACTTT.

The chain has TRBV9 and TRBJ2-7, with 7 bases matching TRBD1. Germline trimming cut 4 bases from V and 7 bases from J; bases unmatched to any gene: 11. This CDR3 has 14 amino acids. Germline V gene data show CDR1 as SGDLS and CDR2 as YYNGEE. The CDR3 DNA sequence: TGTGCCAGCAGCCAAGGACAGGACCCTGGTGAGCAGTACTTC. Translating it yields CASSQGQDPGEQYF.

The chain combines TRBV27 with TRBJ1-2, with D possibly being TRBD1 (5 bases). Trimming removed 4 bases at V and 1 base at J, with 7 bases between. The CDR3 runs to 13 residues. CDR1 is MNHEY and CDR2 is SMNVEV in the germline V gene (reference sequence). CDR3 loop: CASSSTVNYGYTF. In DNA form, the CDR3 reads TGTGCCAGCAGTTCGACAGTTAACTATGGCTACACCTTC.

The chain couples TRBV28 to TRBJ1-3, with D possibly TRBD1 on 6 matching bases. CDR3 length: 13 amino acids. V was pared by 8 bases and J by 4 bases, with 12 bases between. Germline V lookup: CDR1 MDHEN, CDR2 SYDVKM. In DNA, the CDR3 is TGTGCCAGCCTCGGGGGGGCCGGAAACACCATATATTTT. As protein: CASLGGAGNTIYF.

In the case of this clone: The same CDR3 arises from other DNA sequences in this sample as well. The chain is built from TRBV18 and TRBJ1-1; no firm D call. Trimming took 8 bases from V and 3 from J, leaving 16 bases between them. Germline V gene lookup returns CDR1 KGHSH and CDR2 LQKENI. This CDR3 is 14 amino acids long. The CDR3 loop is CASRPGVGHTEAFF. CDR3 nucleotide sequence: TGTGCCAGCCGACCCGGGGTCGGGCACACTGAAGCTTTCTTT.